These T cell receptor beta chains were read from a single sample in a study of T cell responses to AZD1222 COVID-19 vaccine. The data were produced by immunoSEQ multiplex PCR, yet TCRdb's version contains in-frame clones alone and is incomplete. The sample has about 82,000 clones, more than 85% seen once. The source material was peripheral blood, sampled on day 0 of AZD1222 vaccination. The source of these receptors is an adult in good health. The CDR3 runs from the conserved cysteine through the conserved F or W. D genes are given only for firm matches. Where a row states a size, it is once, few, many or the class of an expanded clone; other rows omit it.

cdr3_nt: TGCGCCAGCAGCCAAGACCTTTCCGGGGAGCTGTTTTTT; cdr3_aa: CASSQDLSGELFF; clone_size: few; d_call: -; v_call: TRBV4-1; j_call: TRBJ2-2
cdr3_nt: TGTGCCAGCAGCCAAGGGGCCGATAGCCCAGGGAGGCAGAGTGAAAAACTGTTTTTT; cdr3_aa: CASSQGADSPGRQSEKLFF; clone_size: -; d_call: -; v_call: TRBV3-1/TRBV3-2; j_call: TRBJ1-4
cdr3_nt: TGTGCCAGCAGTCTTGGGGTGAAAGCTTTCTTT; cdr3_aa: CASSLGVKAFF; clone_size: -; d_call: -; v_call: TRBV6-5; j_call: TRBJ1-1
cdr3_nt: TGTGCCAGCAGAGATGACAGGAACACCGGGGAGCTGTTTTTT; cdr3_aa: CASRDDRNTGELFF; clone_size: -; d_call: -; v_call: TRBV28; j_call: TRBJ2-2
cdr3_nt: TGTGCCAGCAGCCCAAGGACTAGCGGGGAGGTCAATGAGCAGTTCTTC; cdr3_aa: CASSPRTSGEVNEQFF; clone_size: -; d_call: TRBD2; v_call: TRBV7-2; j_call: TRBJ2-1
cdr3_nt: TGTGCCAGCAGCGTAGTCCCACAAGGGGATGAAAAACTGTTTTTT; cdr3_aa: CASSVVPQGDEKLFF; clone_size: -; d_call: -; v_call: TRBV9; j_call: TRBJ1-4
cdr3_nt: TGTGCCAGCTCAAGCTTACTAGAAAGGATCACTGAAGCTTTCTTT; cdr3_aa: CASSSLLERITEAFF; clone_size: -; d_call: -; v_call: TRBV18; j_call: TRBJ1-1
cdr3_nt: TGTGCCAGCAGCTTGCTACTAGCGGTGTACGAGCAGTACTTC; cdr3_aa: CASSLLLAVYEQYF; clone_size: -; d_call: TRBD2; v_call: TRBV5-6; j_call: TRBJ2-7
cdr3_nt: TGTGCCAGCAGCCAACGTAACAGGGGCTACACCTTC; cdr3_aa: CASSQRNRGYTF; clone_size: -; d_call: -; v_call: TRBV14; j_call: TRBJ1-2
cdr3_nt: TGTGCCATCAGTGAGTCGGGTGGGAGCGGGGAGCTGTTTTTT; cdr3_aa: CAISESGGSGELFF; clone_size: -; d_call: -; v_call: TRBV10-3; j_call: TRBJ2-2
cdr3_nt: TGTGCCAGCAGCCGCTGGGACTCCCTGAGGGAGACCCAGTACTTC; cdr3_aa: CASSRWDSLRETQYF; clone_size: -; d_call: -; v_call: TRBV7-9; j_call: TRBJ2-5
cdr3_nt: TGTGCCAGCAGTGTAGACAGGCCCAATCAGCCCCAGCATTTT; cdr3_aa: CASSVDRPNQPQHF; clone_size: few; d_call: -; v_call: TRBV2; j_call: TRBJ1-5
cdr3_nt: TGTGCCACCAGCAGGGCTTCGCTTGGAAACACCATATATTTT; cdr3_aa: CATSRASLGNTIYF; clone_size: -; d_call: -; v_call: TRBV15; j_call: TRBJ1-3
cdr3_nt: TGTGCCAGCAGCGTAGGGGGACTTCGAGAGACCCAGTACTTC; cdr3_aa: CASSVGGLRETQYF; clone_size: -; d_call: -; v_call: TRBV9; j_call: TRBJ2-5
cdr3_nt: TGTGCCAGCATTACAGGGAGTGCTAACTATGGCTACACCTTC; cdr3_aa: CASITGSANYGYTF; clone_size: -; d_call: -; v_call: TRBV28; j_call: TRBJ1-2
cdr3_nt: TGTGCCAGTACCCCGGGACGATCGGTGCACTATGGCTACACCTTC; cdr3_aa: CASTPGRSVHYGYTF; clone_size: -; d_call: -; v_call: TRBV19; j_call: TRBJ1-2
cdr3_nt: TGCAGCGTTGAAGATGTGAATCTAGCGAACACCGGGGAGCTGTTTTTT; cdr3_aa: CSVEDVNLANTGELFF; clone_size: -; d_call: -; v_call: TRBV29-1; j_call: TRBJ2-2
cdr3_nt: TGTGCCAGCAGTCCTCTAGCGGGGGGGAACACAGATACGCAGTATTTT; cdr3_aa: CASSPLAGGNTDTQYF; clone_size: once; d_call: TRBD2; v_call: TRBV2; j_call: TRBJ2-3
cdr3_nt: TGTGCCATCAGCCACCGGGACCGCAATGGCTACACCTTC; cdr3_aa: CAISHRDRNGYTF; clone_size: -; d_call: -; v_call: TRBV10-3; j_call: TRBJ1-2